The 18 T cell receptor beta chains given below trace back to one sample, sequenced in a study of chemoradiotherapy in HPV16-positive cancers. Produced via immunoSEQ multiplex PCR; TCRdb's table is partial and in-frame only. The table records 9,500 to 15,000 clones, roughly 73% of them present only once. Sample acquisition took place from a patient who underwent chemoradiotherapy. Receptors were obtained from a human donor with HPV-associated anogenital cancer.

This chain connects TRBV5-1 to TRBJ1-1, with TRBD1 matching 12 bases. CDR1 is SGHRS and CDR2 is YFSETQ in the germline V gene. This CDR3 has 16 amino acids. The V and J ends lost 4 bases and 1 base, in that order; junction bases with no gene match: 5. The CDR3 spells CASSDGTGGWNTEAFF. The CDR3, as DNA: TGCGCCAGCAGCGACGGGACAGGGGGCTGGAACACTGAAGCTTTCTTT.

V usage is TRBV28 and J usage is TRBJ2-7; D might be TRBD1 or TRBD2, each matching 6 bases. This CDR3 has 15 residues. Trimming removed 2 bases at V and 6 bases at J, with 17 bases between. Germline V lookup: CDR1 MDHEN, CDR2 SYDVKM. CDR3 amino acids: CASSLGGRQQGEQYF. Here the CDR3 DNA reads TGTGCCAGCAGTTTAGGGGGGCGCCAACAGGGCGAGCAGTACTTC.

The chain uses TRBV30 and TRBJ2-6; D gene ambiguous. Germline V gene lookup returns CDR1 GTSNPN and CDR2 SVGIG (reference sequence). The germline V and J ends were trimmed by 0 bases and 4 bases, with 10 bases remaining between them. The CDR3 is 15 amino acids. CDR3 coding DNA: TGTGCCTGGAGTGTCGGAGTTTCCGGGGCCAACGTCCTGACTTTC. It is translated as CAWSVGVSGANVLTF.

This clone was counted only a few times. This chain links TRBV7-2 with TRBJ1-4; D gene ambiguous. Trimming cost V 1 base and J 7 bases, with 10 bases left between them. Germline-derived CDR1 and CDR2 are SGHTA and FQGNSA. The CDR3 length is 14 residues. The CDR3, as DNA: TGTGCCAGCAGCTTAGTTCCAGCGGCTGAAAAACTGTTTTTT. This sequence encodes CASSLVPAAEKLFF. The complete variable domain, with remaining parts taken from reference TRBV7-2 and TRBJ1-4, reads GAGVSQSPSNKVTEKGKDVELRCDPISGHTALYWYRQSLGQGLEFLIYFQGNSAPDKSGLPSDRFSAERTGGSVSTLTIQRTQQEDSAVYLCASSLVPAAEKLFFGSGTQLSVL.

The rearrangement joins TRBV5-6 to TRBJ2-2; D unresolved. V was trimmed by 4 bases and J by 5 bases, leaving 12 bases between them. Germline V gene lookup returns CDR1 SGHDT and CDR2 YYEEEE. The CDR3 consists of 14 residues. The CDR3 DNA sequence: TGTGCCAGCAGCCATCTACATTATACCGGGGAGCTGTTTTTT. Amino acid sequence: CASSHLHYTGELFF.

CDR3 nucleotides: TGTGCCATCAGGGGTAGCGGGGATGAGCAGTTCTTC. Translation: CAIRGSGDEQFF. This rearrangement joins TRBV10-3 to TRBJ2-1; 8 bases line up with TRBD2. This CDR3 contains 12 residues. J lost 8 bases, V lost 6 bases, and 3 bases had no gene match. Germline values: CDR1 ENHRY, CDR2 SYGVKD.

The chain recombines TRBV7-9 with TRBJ2-2, with D perhaps being TRBD1 or TRBD2 (5 bases each). V lost 5 bases and J 7 bases, leaving 11 bases between the germline ends. Per germline, CDR1 SEHNR and CDR2 FQNEAQ (reference sequence). This CDR3 region has 13 residues. In DNA, the CDR3 is TGTGCCAGCAGCCTTAGGGACCACGGGGAGCTGTTTTTT. The encoded protein is CASSLRDHGELFF.

This chain links TRBV19 with TRBJ2-1; D gene unclear. Germline V gene sequence: CDR1 LNHDA, CDR2 SQIVND (reference sequence). Between the trimmed V and J ends, which lost 10 bases and 9 bases, there was a span of 16 bases. The CDR3 has 12 amino acids. CDR3 residues: CATKERSGEQFF. CDR3 nucleotide sequence: TGTGCCACCAAGGAAAGGAGTGGTGAGCAGTTCTTC.

The V and J genes are TRBV9 and TRBJ1-3; D not resolved. The CDR3 sequence is 22 residues long. The V gene's germline CDR1 is SGDLS and CDR2 YYNGEE. V lost 1 base and J lost 0, with 29 bases in between. As DNA, the CDR3 is TGTGCCAGCAGCGTAACACCGGGGTTTCTATGGGAGGGCGGTCTCTCTGGAAACACCATATATTTT. Residues: CASSVTPGFLWEGGLSGNTIYF.

This rearrangement joins TRBV6-1 to TRBJ1-5, with D uncertain. This CDR3 spans 15 amino acids. Trimming shortened V by 0 bases and J by 2 bases, and 8 bases separated the two germline ends. Germline assignment: CDR1 MNHNS and CDR2 SASEGT. The CDR3 bases are TGTGCCAGCAGTGAAGCGCGGCAGGGCAATCAGCCCCAGCATTTT. Protein product: CASSEARQGNQPQHF.

V usage is TRBV4-1 and J usage is TRBJ1-1; a weak D match, TRBD1 (6 bases). Between the trimmed V and J ends, which lost 2 bases and 3 bases, there was a span of 13 bases. Germline-derived CDR1 and CDR2 are MGHRA and YSYEKL. The length of the CDR3 is 15 residues. The CDR3 spells CASSQIEGGDTEAFF. The CDR3 DNA is TGCGCCAGCAGCCAAATTGAGGGGGGGGACACTGAAGCTTTCTTT.

This rearrangement joins TRBV5-4 to TRBJ1-1, with 9 bases matching TRBD1. The V segment lost 4 bases and the J segment 2 bases; nucleotides outside the gene matches: 3. This CDR3 is 14 amino acids long. Per the germline V gene, CDR1 is SGHNT and CDR2 is YYREEE (reference sequence). Here the CDR3 reads CASSPDRGNTEAFF. The CDR3 bases are TGTGCCAGCAGCCCGGACAGGGGAAACACTGAAGCTTTCTTT.

Notes on this clone: The junction departs from germline at one end; a sequencing error may be responsible. This rearrangement joins TRBV28 to TRBJ2-7; TRBD2 agrees at 11 bases. The CDR3 extends over 14 amino acids. In germline, CDR1 is MDHEN, CDR2 SYDVKM. As DNA, the CDR3 is TGTGCCAGCAGGACGACTAGCGGGGATTCCTCTACCCGGTTC. It yields the protein CASRTTSGDSSTRF.

This clone was seen once. CDR3 DNA: TGTGCCAGCAGCTTGGCGGGAGCTAACTATGGCTACACCTTC. This encodes CASSLAGANYGYTF. The genes are TRBV7-8 and TRBJ1-2; D gene ambiguous. Germline-derived CDR1 and CDR2 are SGHVS and FQNEAQ. Trimming pared 3 bases from V and 0 bases from J, leaving 8 bases between. The CDR3 is 14 residues long.

This clone was recorded a few times. The chain employs TRBV4-2 and TRBJ1-5; TRBD1 agrees at 9 bases. This CDR3 comprises 15 residues. Germline V gene data show CDR1 as LGHNA and CDR2 as YNFKEQ. J lost 7 bases, V lost 1 base, and 5 bases had no gene match. This chain's CDR3 is CASSQVGQGGQPQHF. The CDR3, as DNA: TGTGCCAGCAGCCAAGTGGGACAGGGCGGGCAGCCCCAGCATTTT.

This sequence joins TRBV12-5 and TRBJ2-1, with 9 bases matching TRBD1. Germline CDR1 reads LGHNT; CDR2 reads FRNRAP. The CDR3 loop spans 12 amino acids. With 5 bases clipped from V and 10 bases from J, the junction kept 3 bases outside the gene matches. The CDR3 bases are TGTGCTAGTGGTAACACAGGGGGCGAGCAGTTCTTC. Translated, it gives CASGNTGGEQFF.

V gene TRBV11-3 combines with J gene TRBJ1-6, with D possibly being TRBD1 (6 bases). Germline CDR1 SGHNT, CDR2 YENEEA. The CDR3 sequence is 16 residues long. Trimming left V 2 bases short and J 10 bases short, with 18 bases between. The CDR3 is CASSLMAQGNGSPLHF. The CDR3 DNA reads TGTGCCAGCAGCTTAATGGCCCAGGGGAATGGCTCACCCCTCCACTTT.

The chain employs TRBV6-5 and TRBJ2-1, with a tentative D call TRBD2 (6 bases). Trimming cost V 6 bases and J 9 bases, with 18 bases left between them. This CDR3 spans 14 amino acids. Looked up from germline, CDR1 is MNHEY and CDR2 is SVGAGI. The CDR3 region has the DNA TGTGCCAGCAGCCCCGGGGGAGCTATCATTGAGCAGTTCTTC. It specifies CASSPGGAIIEQFF.